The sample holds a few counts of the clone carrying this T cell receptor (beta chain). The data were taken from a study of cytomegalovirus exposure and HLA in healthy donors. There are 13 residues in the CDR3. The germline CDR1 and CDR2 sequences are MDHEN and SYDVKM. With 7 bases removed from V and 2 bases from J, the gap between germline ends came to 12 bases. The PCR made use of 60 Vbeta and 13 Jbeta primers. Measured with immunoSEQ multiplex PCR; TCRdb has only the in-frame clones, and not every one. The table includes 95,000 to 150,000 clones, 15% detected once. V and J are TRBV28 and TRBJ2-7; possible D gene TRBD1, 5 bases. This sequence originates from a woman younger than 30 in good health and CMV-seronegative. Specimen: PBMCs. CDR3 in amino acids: CASKPDTPYEQYF. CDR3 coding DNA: TGTGCCAGCAAGCCGGACACCCCCTACGAGCAGTACTTC.